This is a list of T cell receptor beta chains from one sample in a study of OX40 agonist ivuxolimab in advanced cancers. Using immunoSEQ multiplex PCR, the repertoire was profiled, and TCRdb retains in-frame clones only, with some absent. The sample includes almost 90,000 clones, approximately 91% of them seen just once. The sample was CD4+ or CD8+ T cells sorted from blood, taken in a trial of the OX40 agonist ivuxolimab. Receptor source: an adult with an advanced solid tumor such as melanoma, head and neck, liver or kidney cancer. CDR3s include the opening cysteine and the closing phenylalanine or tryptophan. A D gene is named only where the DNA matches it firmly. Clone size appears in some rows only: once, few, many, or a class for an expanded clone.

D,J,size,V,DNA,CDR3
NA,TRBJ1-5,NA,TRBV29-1,TGCAGCGTTGTTTCGGATAACAATAGCAATCAGCCCCAGCATTTT,CSVVSDNNSNQPQHF
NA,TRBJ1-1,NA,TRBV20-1,TGCAGTGGAACAGAGAACACTGAAGCTTTCTTT,CSGTENTEAFF
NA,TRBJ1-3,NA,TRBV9,TGTGCCAGCAGCGTCTCCAACTCTGGAAACACCATATATTTT,CASSVSNSGNTIYF
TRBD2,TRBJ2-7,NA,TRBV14,TGTGCCAGCGGGGGACCTAGCGGGGTCTTTGGTGGGGAGCAGTACTTC,CASGGPSGVFGGEQYF
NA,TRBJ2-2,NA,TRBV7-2,TGTGCCAGCAGCTTAGCCGGGGCGGTAGCCGGGGAGCTGTTTTTT,CASSLAGAVAGELFF
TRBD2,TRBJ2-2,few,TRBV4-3,TGCGCCAGCAGCCAAGATTTAACGGGAGGGCCATTGTACACCGGGGAGCTGTTTTTT,CASSQDLTGGPLYTGELFF
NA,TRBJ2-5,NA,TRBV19,TGTGCCACCGGGGACCCGTACCAAGAGACCCAGTACTTC,CATGDPYQETQYF
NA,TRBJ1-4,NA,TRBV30,TGTGCCTGCCTCTCACTTGGAAAACTGTTTTTT,CACLSLGKLFF
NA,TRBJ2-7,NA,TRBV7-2,TGTGCCAGCAGCTCGGACAGTCGGGAGCAGTACTTC,CASSSDSREQYF
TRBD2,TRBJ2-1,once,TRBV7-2,TGTGCCAGCAGCTTAGTCTACGGGACTAGCGGCTACAATGAGCAGTTCTTC,CASSLVYGTSGYNEQFF